This TCR beta chain was recorded in a study of shared clonotypes between healthy human individuals. Sorted-subset replicate PCR reactions contained 200 ng DNA, corresponding to some 29,000 T cell genomes. This table comes from immunoSEQ multiplex PCR, and its TCRdb copy is limited to in-frame clones, with some not included. The data contain roughly 1,500,000 clones, 95% to 99% of them singletons. The germline gives CDR1 SGHRS, CDR2 YFSETQ. The CDR3 length is 13 residues. Concerning this clone: A junction boundary mismatches the germline segment, possibly from a read error.

Sequencing was performed on naive CD4+ T cells sorted from blood. Subset defined: CD45RA+ positively selected. The V call is TRBV5-1, the J call TRBJ2-2; perhaps TRBD2 as D (5 bases). This sequence originates from a man between 25 and 39 years old in good health. The CDR3 loop is CASNNGFAGEPFF. The CDR3 coding sequence is TGCGCCAGCAATAACGGTTTCGCCGGGGAGCCGTTTTTT.